These 29 T cell receptor beta chains were sequenced from one sample in a study of human T cells and chemical hapten exposure. TCRdb passed the RACE reads through MiXCR, listing each CDR3 protein once. The sample consists of a few hundred thousand distinct CDR3 sequences, approximately 5% of them appearing once. Time point described: pre-sensitization, week 0. Treatment of the sample: therapeutic diphenylcyclopropenone sensitization with weekly scalp DPC. Material: whole blood, obtained in connection with sensitization to the hapten diphenylcyclopropenone (DPC). The receptors were sampled from a woman younger than 30 with alopecia areata. Some clones in this sample may be carry-over from other donors' samples.

This clonotype was observed a handful of times. The chain employs TRBV7-8 and TRBJ2-7; TRBD2 agrees at 7 bases. This CDR3 region has 14 residues. After removal of 3 bases from V and 0 bases from J, the junction contained 2 bases not matched to a gene. Germline-derived CDR1 and CDR2 are SGHVS and FQNEAQ. The CDR3 sequence is CASSLPSGSYEQYF. The CDR3 DNA reads as TGTGCCAGCAGCTTGCCTAGCGGCTCCTACGAGCAGTACTTC.

This clonotype showed up many times. The chain joins TRBV12-3 or TRBV12-4 to TRBJ1-5; D call uncertain. The CDR3 covers 13 residues. V lost 3 bases and J lost 5, with 8 bases in between. The chain's CDR3 is CASSFSADQPQHF. Here the CDR3 DNA reads TGTGCCAGCAGTTTTTCCGCAGATCAGCCCCAGCATTTT.

Only a few counts were recorded for this clonotype. This chain connects TRBV5-6 to TRBJ1-2; D may be TRBD1 (5 bases). V was cut by 4 bases and J by 4 bases, with 17 bases left in between. Germline V lookup: CDR1 SGHDT, CDR2 YYEEEE. This CDR3 spans 15 amino acids. The CDR3 sequence is CASSPTGLAGYGYTF. In DNA, the CDR3 is TGTGCCAGCAGCCCAACGGGACTGGCCGGCTATGGCTACACCTTC. The variable domain in full, completed from reference TRBV5-6 and TRBJ1-2, reads DAGVTQSPTHLIKTRGQQVTLRCSPKSGHDTVSWYQQALGQGPQFIFQYYEEEERQRGNFPDRFSGHQFPNYSSELNVNALLLGDSALYLCASSPTGLAGYGYTFGSGTRLTVV.

This clonotype was seen a handful of times. The rearrangement uses TRBV6-6 and TRBJ2-7; D is perhaps TRBD2 (5 bases). The V and J ends lost 2 bases and 3 bases respectively, with 8 bases between them. The CDR3 has 13 residues. Germline CDR1 and CDR2: MNHNY and SVGAGI (reference sequence). The DNA for the CDR3 is TGTGCCAGCAGTTACCAGAGGGACTACGAGCAGTACTTC. This codes for CASSYQRDYEQYF.

Only a few counts were recorded for this clonotype. This chain connects TRBV28 to TRBJ2-2; D is unresolved. Between the trimmed V and J ends, which lost 2 bases and 5 bases, there was a span of 12 bases. Germline lookup yields CDR1 MDHEN and CDR2 SYDVKM. The CDR3 runs to 15 residues. The CDR3 DNA is TGTGCCAGCAGTTTAGTTTCCCCCTTAACCGGGGAGCTGTTTTTT. Residues: CASSLVSPLTGELFF.

This clonotype was counted between two and nine times. This chain joins TRBV7-2 and TRBJ2-5; no clear D gene. Germline V gives CDR1 SGHTA, CDR2 FQGNSA. CDR3 length: 15 residues. The V and J ends lost 1 base and 1 base respectively, with 10 bases between them. The CDR3 DNA reads TGTGCCAGCAGCTTAGTTAGGGCAGCCCAAGAGACCCAGTACTTC. Translated: CASSLVRAAQETQYF.

There are many counts of this clonotype. This CDR3 reads CASSAPGYSSYEQYF. CDR3 bases: TGTGCCAGCAGTGCCCCCGGGTACAGCTCCTACGAGCAGTACTTC. The chain employs TRBV27 and TRBJ2-7; D is ambiguous. Germline CDR1 MNHEY, CDR2 SMNVEV (reference sequence). This CDR3 is 15 amino acids long. V shed 5 bases and J shed 0 bases, with 14 bases lying between them.

The chain uses TRBV4-3 and TRBJ2-2, with D possibly TRBD2 on 5 matching bases. V was shortened by 0 bases and J by 3 bases, with 26 bases between the two germline ends. The CDR3 extends over 21 amino acids. Looked up from germline, CDR1 is LGHNA and CDR2 is YSLEER. The CDR3 bases are TGCGCCAGCAGCCAAGATCCCCCGGCCCTCCGGGGAAACGTGGACACCGGGGAGCTGTTTTTT. As protein: CASSQDPPALRGNVDTGELFF.

In this sample, this clonotype turned up many times. The V call is TRBV7-2, the J call TRBJ1-4, with D possibly matching TRBD1 (5 bases). Germline V lookup: CDR1 SGHTA, CDR2 FQGNSA. Between the trimmed V and J ends, which lost 7 bases and 7 bases, there was a span of 16 bases. CDR3 length: 14 amino acids. The CDR3 sequence: CASIFRGGCEKLFF. The CDR3 region has the DNA TGTGCCAGCATCTTCCGTGGGGGTTGTGAAAAACTGTTTTTT. Using reference TRBV7-2 and TRBJ1-4 for the parts outside the CDR3, the full variable domain is GAGVSQSPSNKVTEKGKDVELRCDPISGHTALYWYRQSLGQGLEFLIYFQGNSAPDKSGLPSDRFSAERTGGSVSTLTIQRTQQEDSAVYLCASIFRGGCEKLFFGSGTQLSVL.

The chain's CDR3 is CASRAGTSSLNTQYF. The CDR3 region has the DNA TGTGCCAGCAGGGCCGGGACTAGTTCACTAAATACGCAGTATTTT. J is TRBJ2-3 and V is TRBV6-5; 8 positions agree with TRBD2. V shed 6 bases and J 7 bases; nucleotides not matched to a gene: 12. Germline V gene sequence: CDR1 MNHEY, CDR2 SVGAGI. The CDR3 is made up of 15 amino acids.

This clonotype was found many times. The chain uses TRBV28 and TRBJ1-1; unclear D gene. The V gene lost 5 bases and the J gene lost 1 base, with 11 bases spanning the gap. The CDR3 has 14 residues. The germline CDR1 and CDR2 sequences are MDHEN and SYDVKM. CDR3 loop: CASSERTENTEAFF. DNA of the CDR3: TGTGCCAGCAGTGAGCGGACTGAGAACACTGAAGCTTTCTTT.

The V and J genes are TRBV20-1 and TRBJ2-7; 9 bases fit TRBD1. The CDR3 consists of 15 residues. Germline V gives CDR1 DFQATT, CDR2 SNEGSKA (reference sequence). J gave up 3 bases and V 4 bases, and 10 bases lay outside the gene matches. The CDR3 sequence is CSANKQGARNYEQYF. DNA for the CDR3: TGCAGTGCTAACAAACAGGGGGCTCGCAACTACGAGCAGTACTTC.

The rearrangement links TRBV6-6 to TRBJ2-5; 7 bases fit TRBD1. The CDR3 covers 15 residues. The J segment lost 5 bases and the V segment lost 7 bases, leaving 13 bases of the junction unmatched. From germline, CDR1 is MNHNY and CDR2 SVGAGI (reference sequence). CDR3 nucleotides: TGTGCCAGCAACCTTGGGACAGTACTGGGGGAGACCCAGTACTTC. It is translated as CASNLGTVLGETQYF.

The chain employs TRBV3-1 and TRBJ1-5; D gene ambiguous. The length of the CDR3 is 14 residues. Trimming removed 2 bases at V and 2 bases at J, with 7 bases between. Germline V CDR1 and CDR2: LGHDT, YNNKEL (reference sequence). Here the CDR3 reads CASSQFNGNQPQHF. CDR3 DNA: TGTGCCAGCAGCCAATTTAACGGCAATCAGCCCCAGCATTTT. Variable domain in full (rest from reference TRBV3-1 and TRBJ1-5): DTAVSQTPKYLVTQMGNDKSIKCEQNLGHDTMYWYKQDSKKFLKIMFSYNNKELIINETVPNRFSPKSPDKAHLNLHINSLELGDSAVYFCASSQFNGNQPQHFGDGTRLSIL.

This clonotype was seen at least ten times. The J gene is TRBJ2-3, the V gene TRBV5-1, with 8 bases identical to TRBD2. The V gene's germline CDR1 is SGHRS and CDR2 YFSETQ. The V segment lost 0 bases and the J segment 4 bases; nucleotides outside the gene matches: 7. The CDR3 is 16 residues long. The CDR3 DNA follows: TGCGCCAGCAGCTTGGAGCTCCGGCGGGGGGCAGATACGCAGTATTTT. Its translation is CASSLELRRGADTQYF.

The chain joins TRBV20-1 to TRBJ2-3; D is unresolved. The CDR3 loop spans 13 amino acids. The ends were cut back, 3 bases at V and 4 bases at J, with 11 bases in the middle. CDR1 is DFQATT and CDR2 is SNEGSKA in the germline V gene (reference sequence). The CDR3 sequence: CSARSPTADTQYF. Here the CDR3 DNA reads TGCAGTGCTAGGAGCCCTACGGCAGATACGCAGTATTTT.

The chain carries TRBV19 and TRBJ1-3; D unclear. This CDR3 region has 13 residues. Germline CDR1 reads LNHDA; CDR2 reads SQIVND (reference sequence). Between the trimmed V and J ends, which lost 7 bases and 2 bases, there was a span of 9 bases. In DNA form, the CDR3 reads TGTGCCAGTACAATGGGGACTGGAAACACCATATATTTT. As protein: CASTMGTGNTIYF.

This clonotype came up many times. This chain joins TRBV6-6 and TRBJ1-5; 7 bases align to TRBD1. The CDR3 has 13 residues. CDR1 is MNHNY and CDR2 is SVGAGI in the germline V gene (reference sequence). Unmatched junction bases numbered 5, after V lost 6 bases and J lost 6 bases. The CDR3 DNA follows: TGTGCCAGCAGAAAGACAGGGCTTCAGCCCCAGCATTTT. Residues: CASRKTGLQPQHF.

This clonotype was found a few times. The CDR3 DNA reads as TGTGCCAGCAGCTCTTCGGAGCTCTCCGGCAAAAACATTCAGTACTTC. Translating gives CASSSSELSGKNIQYF. The rearrangement joins TRBV7-6 to TRBJ2-4; no definite D call. This CDR3 is built from 16 residues. V was clipped by 4 bases and J by 3 bases, with 16 bases between them. Germline values: CDR1 SGHVS, CDR2 FNYEAQ.

This clonotype was seen at least ten times. The chain uses TRBV13 and TRBJ2-1; D uncertain. The CDR3 runs 12 residues. Per the germline V gene, CDR1 is PRHDT and CDR2 is FYEKMQ (reference sequence). V lost 2 bases and J lost 4, with 3 bases in between. The CDR3: CASSLLYNEQFF. CDR3 nucleotides: TGTGCCAGCAGCTTATTATACAATGAGCAGTTCTTC.

The rearrangement links TRBV6-5 to TRBJ1-5; 7 positions agree with TRBD1. V lost 5 bases and J lost 3; bases outside the gene matches: 7. Germline V gene sequence: CDR1 MNHEY, CDR2 SVGAGI. There are 15 residues in the CDR3. The CDR3 nucleotides are TGTGCCAGCAGTCCAACAGGGGTAAACAATCAGCCCCAGCATTTT. Protein: CASSPTGVNNQPQHF.

The chain carries TRBV7-2 and TRBJ1-1; D is ambiguous. Germline V gives CDR1 SGHTA, CDR2 FQGNSA. V was clipped by 1 base and J by 4 bases, with 10 bases between them. The CDR3 sequence is 14 residues long. The CDR3 here is CASSLGSYPTEAFF. The CDR3 region has the DNA TGTGCCAGCAGCTTAGGTAGCTATCCCACTGAAGCTTTCTTT.

The rearrangement links TRBV24-1 to TRBJ2-2; D is uncertain. This CDR3 is built from 11 residues. V shed 5 bases and J shed 6 bases, with 3 bases lying between them. From germline, CDR1 is KGHDR and CDR2 SFDVKD. In nucleotides, the CDR3 is TGTGCCACCAGTGTACCCGGGGAGCTGTTTTTT. Translating gives CATSVPGELFF.

This clonotype has just a few counts. CDR3 sequence reads: CAISEGPAGGSGTQYF. DNA for the CDR3: TGTGCCATCAGTGAGGGCCCGGCGGGGGGGTCTGGTACGCAGTATTTT. The J gene is TRBJ2-3, the V gene TRBV10-3, with 9 bases that match TRBD2. J lost 8 bases, V lost 2 bases, and 11 bases had no gene match. The germline V gene encodes CDR1 ENHRY and CDR2 SYGVKD. This CDR3 comprises 16 residues.

This clonotype appeared many times. This chain joins TRBV20-1 and TRBJ2-1; no firm D call. CDR3 length equals 16 residues. The germline CDR1 and CDR2 sequences are DFQATT and SNEGSKA (reference sequence). V was cut by 0 bases and J by 2 bases, with 14 bases left in between. The DNA for the CDR3 is TGCAGTGCTAGAGATCACCGTCTAAGTACCTACAATGAGCAGTTCTTC. It is translated as CSARDHRLSTYNEQFF.

The chain combines TRBV19 with TRBJ2-1; D remains unclear. The CDR3 runs 11 residues. Germline-derived CDR1 and CDR2 are LNHDA and SQIVND (reference sequence). V lost 6 bases to trimming and J lost 7 bases, with 7 bases between them. CDR3 loop: CASRSINEQFF. The CDR3 bases are TGTGCCAGTAGGAGTATTAATGAGCAGTTCTTC.

Only a few counts were recorded for this clonotype. The chain is built from TRBV6-5 and TRBJ1-2, with 7 bases aligning to TRBD1. V trimming: 0 bases; J trimming: 6 bases; junction bases outside the gene matches: 7. The CDR3 runs to 15 residues. Per the germline V gene, CDR1 is MNHEY and CDR2 is SVGAGI. The CDR3 protein is CASSYSKGTEDGYTF. The CDR3 nucleotides read TGTGCCAGCAGTTACTCAAAAGGGACAGAAGATGGCTACACCTTC.

This clonotype was counted at least ten times. The V gene is TRBV7-2, the J gene TRBJ2-2; 12 positions agree with TRBD2. Per the germline V gene, CDR1 is SGHTA and CDR2 is FQGNSA. V shed 4 bases and J 4 bases; nucleotides not matched to a gene: 7. The CDR3 has 17 amino acids. CDR3 residues: CASSYELAGGPTGELFF. DNA for the CDR3: TGTGCCAGCAGCTATGAACTAGCGGGGGGACCCACCGGGGAGCTGTTTTTT.

The rearrangement joins TRBV12-3 or TRBV12-4 to TRBJ2-7, with 7 bases identical to TRBD2. V dropped 6 bases and J dropped 7; count of bases not matched to a gene: 12. CDR3 length: 14 amino acids. The CDR3 DNA reads as TGTGCCAGCAGCGCCCAGCGGGGAGTAGGTGAGCAGTACTTC. Translating gives CASSAQRGVGEQYF.